The clone carrying this T cell receptor beta chain has a count of ten or more. This sample is drawn from a study of Graves' ophthalmopathy and Graves' hyperthyroidism. Turning to the study itself: Upon initial diagnosis and before any treatment, peripheral blood was collected.

Germline CDR1 is LGHDT and CDR2 is YNNKEL (reference sequence). This CDR3 is built from 14 residues. V shed 1 base and J 7 bases; nucleotides not matched to a gene: 1. TCR beta CDR3 amplification used RNA transcripts. An initial RT-PCR round employing HTBI primers preceded a second-round multiplex PCR. TCRdb ran MiXCR on the multiplex PCR reads and lists one entry per CDR3 protein. The sample includes over 650,000 distinct CDR3 sequences, under 50% seen only once; the top ten take roughly 3%. The TCR originated in an adult man with Graves' ophthalmopathy. The specimen sequenced was peripheral blood. The V gene is TRBV3-1, the J gene TRBJ1-5; TRBD1 matches at 10 bases. CDR3 in amino acids: CASSQGTGGQPQHF. CDR3 sequence (DNA): TGTGCCAGCAGCCAAGGGACAGGGGGACAGCCCCAGCATTTT.